One sample yielded the 26 T cell receptor beta chains listed below, sequenced in a study of lymphopenia after photon versus proton radiotherapy. Here immunoSEQ multiplex PCR was the method, and the copy in TCRdb shows in-frame clones only, minus some. Among approximately 20,000 clones listed, about 93% were seen once. This specimen was peripheral blood, taken from a patient treated with photon-based radiotherapy. Source of these receptors: a man aged 55 to 70 with pancreatic cancer.

V gene TRBV7-6 combines with J gene TRBJ1-2; D is unclear. V was clipped by 2 bases and J by 1 base, with 11 bases between them. The CDR3 has 15 residues. Germline CDR1 reads SGHVS; CDR2 reads FNYEAQ. CDR3 DNA: TGTGCCAGCAGCTTACTTCCCGACAATAACTATGGCTACACCTTC. It yields the protein CASSLLPDNNYGYTF.

The chain combines TRBV2 with TRBJ2-3, with 10 bases lining up with TRBD1. Germline V gene lookup returns CDR1 SNHLY and CDR2 FYNNEI. This CDR3 has 15 residues. V dropped 4 bases and J dropped 1; count of bases not matched to a gene: 2. CDR3 DNA: TGTGCCAGCAGTGCCGGGACAGGGGGCACAGATACGCAGTATTTT. Translated, it gives CASSAGTGGTDTQYF. The whole variable domain, remainder taken from reference TRBV2 and TRBJ2-3, is EPEVTQTPSHQVTQMGQEVILRCVPISNHLYFYWYRQILGQKVEFLVSFYNNEISEKSEIFDDQFSVERPDGSNFTLKIRSTKLEDSAMYFCASSAGTGGTDTQYFGPGTRLTVL.

The chain joins TRBV11-2 to TRBJ1-3; D is possibly TRBD1 (6 bases). CDR3 length: 15 amino acids. The V end was cut by 5 bases, the J end by 1 base, with 12 bases between. Germline V gene sequence: CDR1 SGHAT, CDR2 FQNNGV. CDR3 amino acids: CASSRRGQSGNTIYF. Here the CDR3 DNA reads TGTGCCAGCAGCCGCCGAGGACAGTCTGGAAACACCATATATTTT.

The V call is TRBV13, the J call TRBJ2-7, with 12 bases that match TRBD2. The CDR3 has 16 residues. The J segment lost 3 bases and the V segment lost 5 bases, leaving 8 bases of the junction unmatched. In germline, CDR1 is PRHDT, CDR2 FYEKMQ (reference sequence). The CDR3 coding sequence is TGTGCCAGCAGCCTATATCTAGCGGGGGGGAACTACGAGCAGTACTTC. Encoded protein: CASSLYLAGGNYEQYF.

V gene TRBV6-5 combines with J gene TRBJ1-1; possible D gene TRBD1, 5 bases. V shed 5 bases and J shed 3 bases, with 16 bases lying between them. The CDR3 has 15 residues. Germline-derived CDR1 and CDR2 are MNHEY and SVGAGI. In nucleotides, the CDR3 is TGTGCCAGCAGTCTCCGGGCCGGGGGAGACACTGAAGCTTTCTTT. Protein sequence: CASSLRAGGDTEAFF.

V and J are TRBV19 and TRBJ1-1; D not certain. Deletions cut 6 bases from V and 4 bases from J, with 15 bases between. The CDR3 runs 14 residues. Germline-derived CDR1 and CDR2 are LNHDA and SQIVND (reference sequence). In nucleotides, the CDR3 is TGTGCCAGTAGGCAGCTCGCGGGAGTCACTGAAGCTTTCTTT. This encodes CASRQLAGVTEAFF.

A single count supports this clone. The chain is built from TRBV7-8 and TRBJ2-7, with TRBD2 as a possible D gene (6 bases). The V end lost 6 bases, the J end lost 1 base, and 16 bases lay between the germline ends. Germline CDR1 is SGHVS and CDR2 is FQNEAQ. The CDR3 has 15 residues. The CDR3 nucleotides read TGTGCCAGCAGGGTGGGGGGATTGAGTTCCTACGAGCAGTACTTC. Translated, it gives CASRVGGLSSYEQYF. Full variable domain (rest looked up from reference TRBV7-8 and TRBJ2-7): GAGVSQSPRYKVAKRGQDVALRCDPISGHVSLFWYQQALGQGPEFLTYFQNEAQLDKSGLPSDRFFAERPEGSVSTLKIQRTQQEDSAVYLCASRVGGLSSYEQYFGPGTRLTVT.

This sequence joins TRBV6-1 and TRBJ1-1; D call uncertain. In germline, CDR1 is MNHNS, CDR2 SASEGT. Trimming took 6 bases from V and 5 from J, leaving 10 bases between them. This CDR3 is built from 12 residues. The CDR3 region is CASSLHRTEAFF. The CDR3 nucleotides are TGTGCCAGCAGCCTCCATCGGACTGAAGCTTTCTTT.

This chain connects TRBV13 to TRBJ2-1; 8 nucleotides line up with TRBD1. The CDR3 totals 15 residues. V lost 4 bases, J lost 4 bases, and 6 bases stayed unmatched. Per germline, CDR1 PRHDT and CDR2 FYEKMQ (reference sequence). The CDR3 sequence is CASSSRTGSYNEQFF. DNA for the CDR3: TGTGCCAGCAGCTCTCGGACAGGGAGTTACAATGAGCAGTTCTTC.

This sequence joins TRBV7-6 and TRBJ2-5; D is uncertain. V was clipped by 1 base and J by 4 bases, with 4 bases between them. The CDR3 contains 12 residues. Germline CDR1 SGHVS, CDR2 FNYEAQ. The CDR3 protein is CASSLGRETQYF. CDR3 nucleotide sequence: TGTGCCAGCAGCTTAGGCCGAGAGACCCAGTACTTC.

The chain uses TRBV6-1 and TRBJ2-3, with a weak D call TRBD2 (7 bases). The ends were cut back, 6 bases at V and 9 bases at J, with 19 bases in the middle. The CDR3 extends over 14 amino acids. Germline V gene lookup returns CDR1 MNHNS and CDR2 SASEGT. Here the CDR3 DNA reads TGTGCCAGCAGCCCAAGGGGGGGGAAGGACACGCAGTATTTT. This codes for CASSPRGGKDTQYF.

This clone was observed a single time. The chain recombines TRBV30 with TRBJ1-1; 9 positions agree with TRBD1. After removal of 1 base from V and 1 base from J, the junction contained 1 base not matched to a gene. CDR1 and CDR2 (germline): GTSNPN, SVGIG (reference sequence). The CDR3 sequence is 14 residues long. CDR3 sequence: CAWSATGGNTEAFF. As DNA, the CDR3 is TGTGCCTGGAGTGCGACAGGGGGGAACACTGAAGCTTTCTTT.

The chain employs TRBV5-8 and TRBJ1-4, with 9 bases matching TRBD1. This CDR3 has 16 amino acids. The ends lost 3 bases at V and 7 bases at J; junction bases unmatched: 10. CDR1 SGHTS and CDR2 YDEGEE come from the germline V gene. The CDR3 region has the DNA TGTGCCAGCAGCTCCGGGACAGGGATGGGGGTTGAAAAACTGTTTTTT. This gives the protein CASSSGTGMGVEKLFF. The full variable domain, rest sourced from reference TRBV5-8 and TRBJ1-4, is EAGVTQSPTHLIKTRGQQATLRCSPISGHTSVYWYQQALGLGLQFLLWYDEGEERNRGNFPPRFSGRQFPNYSSELNVNALELEDSALYLCASSSGTGMGVEKLFFGSGTQLSVL.

CDR3: CASSFYGGYTF. The CDR3, as DNA: TGTGCCAGCAGCTTTTATGGTGGCTACACCTTC. V and J are TRBV7-2 and TRBJ1-2; D call uncertain. Germline V gives CDR1 SGHTA, CDR2 FQGNSA. Deletions cut 3 bases from V and 7 bases from J, with 6 bases between. The CDR3 is 11 residues long.

The chain combines TRBV2 with TRBJ1-1; D gene uncertain. Germline V gene lookup returns CDR1 SNHLY and CDR2 FYNNEI. The CDR3 totals 14 residues. Trimming shortened V by 6 bases and J by 1 base, and 12 bases separated the two germline ends. Here the CDR3 DNA reads TGTGCCAGCAGACCAAAGACGGGGAACACTGAAGCTTTCTTT. Translation gives CASRPKTGNTEAFF. The complete variable domain, with remaining parts taken from reference TRBV2 and TRBJ1-1, reads EPEVTQTPSHQVTQMGQEVILRCVPISNHLYFYWYRQILGQKVEFLVSFYNNEISEKSEIFDDQFSVERPDGSNFTLKIRSTKLEDSAMYFCASRPKTGNTEAFFGQGTRLTVV.

The genes are TRBV19 and TRBJ2-3; D remains ambiguous. The germline V gene has CDR1 LNHDA and CDR2 SQIVND (reference sequence). The CDR3 is 13 residues long. The V gene lost 1 base and the J gene lost 7 bases, with 9 bases spanning the gap. The CDR3 region is CASSIVVGNTQYF. The CDR3, as DNA: TGTGCCAGTAGTATAGTCGTCGGTAATACGCAGTATTTT.

The V and J genes are TRBV5-1 and TRBJ2-3; D uncertain. Trimming stripped 3 bases from V and 5 bases from J, with 16 bases between. Germline assignment: CDR1 SGHRS and CDR2 YFSETQ. This CDR3 has 15 amino acids. CDR3 sequence reads: CASSSDASGGDTQYF. DNA of the CDR3: TGCGCCAGCAGCTCGGACGCCAGTGGTGGAGATACGCAGTATTTT.

The chain joins TRBV5-4 to TRBJ2-5; 11 nucleotides agree with TRBD2. The junction had 8 bases not matched to a gene; V was cut back by 2 bases and J by 5 bases. Germline values: CDR1 SGHNT, CDR2 YYREEE (reference sequence). This CDR3 has 16 amino acids. Here the CDR3 reads CASSFIAGGPKETQYF. DNA of the CDR3: TGTGCCAGCAGCTTTATAGCGGGGGGGCCGAAGGAGACCCAGTACTTC.

The chain couples TRBV7-2 to TRBJ2-3; 9 bases line up with TRBD2. V dropped 1 base and J dropped 1; count of bases not matched to a gene: 6. The CDR3 contains 17 residues. CDR1 SGHTA and CDR2 FQGNSA come from the germline V gene. CDR3 protein: CASSLVGGGGGTDTQYF. The CDR3 nucleotides read TGTGCCAGCAGCTTAGTGGGCGGGGGGGGCGGCACAGATACGCAGTATTTT.

The chain recombines TRBV5-1 with TRBJ2-1; 10 bases map to TRBD1. The CDR3 has 14 residues. Germline V gene lookup returns CDR1 SGHRS and CDR2 YFSETQ. The V segment lost 6 bases and the J segment 5 bases; nucleotides outside the gene matches: 5. The CDR3 is CASNLGTGDNEQFF. In DNA, the CDR3 is TGCGCCAGCAACCTCGGGACAGGGGACAATGAGCAGTTCTTC.

The CDR3 loop is CASSDPGGSSYEQYF. DNA for the CDR3: TGTGCCAGCAGTGACCCGGGGGGGAGCTCCTACGAGCAGTACTTC. The chain has TRBV25-1 and TRBJ2-7, with 8 bases lining up with TRBD2. Germline V gene lookup returns CDR1 MGHDK and CDR2 SYGVNS. V trimming: 3 bases; J trimming: 0 bases; junction bases outside the gene matches: 4. The CDR3 extends over 15 amino acids.

This chain connects TRBV5-4 to TRBJ2-2; D may correspond to TRBD1 or TRBD2 (7 bases each). From germline, CDR1 is SGHNT and CDR2 YYREEE (reference sequence). Between the trimmed V and J ends, which lost 5 bases and 4 bases, there was a span of 15 bases. The CDR3 is made up of 15 amino acids. In nucleotides, the CDR3 is TGTGCCAGCAGACAGGGGCGGGGGACCACCGGGGAGCTGTTTTTT. Translation: CASRQGRGTTGELFF.

V is TRBV6-5 and J is TRBJ1-4, with unresolved D. V was trimmed by 2 bases and J by 10 bases, leaving 14 bases between them. The CDR3 contains 14 residues. The germline V gene encodes CDR1 MNHEY and CDR2 SVGAGI. CDR3 bases: TGTGCCAGCAGTTACGGGTCTCAAGGCGGAAAACTGTTTTTT. It yields the protein CASSYGSQGGKLFF.

The chain couples TRBV19 to TRBJ2-2; D might be TRBD1 (6 bases). This CDR3 is 16 amino acids long. Trimming took 5 bases from V and 6 from J, leaving 19 bases between them. Germline CDR1 and CDR2: LNHDA and SQIVND (reference sequence). CDR3 sequence (DNA): TGTGCCAGTAGTCCGCCGGGACATAGAGGGTCCGGGGAGCTGTTTTTT. Residues: CASSPPGHRGSGELFF. The complete variable domain, with remaining parts taken from reference TRBV19 and TRBJ2-2, reads DGGITQSPKYLFRKEGQNVTLSCEQNLNHDAMYWYRQDPGQGLRLIYYSQIVNDFQKGDIAEGYSVSREKKESFPLTVTSAQKNPTAFYLCASSPPGHRGSGELFFGEGSRLTVL.

The V call is TRBV15, the J call TRBJ1-6; D is ambiguous. With 4 bases removed from V and 5 bases from J, the gap between germline ends came to 6 bases. CDR3 length equals 13 residues. Germline V lookup: CDR1 LNHNV, CDR2 YYDKDF (reference sequence). The DNA for the CDR3 is TGTGCCACCAGCACGAGGGATAATTCACCCCTCCACTTT. This gives the protein CATSTRDNSPLHF.

In this sample, this clone turned up once. V usage is TRBV30 and J usage is TRBJ1-5; D possibly corresponds to TRBD1 (5 bases). V was shortened by 0 bases and J by 6 bases, with 15 bases between the two germline ends. CDR3 length: 15 residues. Germline V gene data show CDR1 as GTSNPN and CDR2 as SVGIG (reference sequence). This chain's CDR3 is CAWSVGWAGTQPQHF. CDR3 DNA: TGTGCCTGGAGTGTAGGGTGGGCTGGGACTCAGCCCCAGCATTTT.